Below, 4 T cell receptor beta chains from the same sample are listed, as sequenced in a study of cytomegalovirus exposure and HLA in healthy donors (dated by TCRdb to about 2017). The library was generated by the immunoSEQ multiplex PCR assay. A mixture of 60 forward primers for TCR Vbeta segments and 13 reverse primers for TCR Jbeta segments was used in the multiplex PCR. TCRdb took this table from immuneACCESS and kept in-frame rearrangements with V and J called. Such tables lack part of the clones; where checked against another copy, unresolved V genes explain under half of the gap, and the rest is unexplained. Here the sample has around 94,000 clones; 81% occur a single time. The top ten constitute 10% of the sample. Sample: PBMCs. Receptors were obtained from a human donor in good health.

This clone showed up just once. V usage is TRBV5-6 and J usage is TRBJ2-4; the match to TRBD2 covers 11 bases. Looked up from germline, CDR1 is SGHDT and CDR2 is YYEEEE. This CDR3 is 17 amino acids long. The junction had 13 bases not matched to a gene; V was cut back by 5 bases and J by 6 bases. This CDR3 is CASSFMELAGVRNIQYF. In DNA form, the CDR3 reads TGTGCCAGCAGTTTCATGGAACTAGCGGGAGTGAGAAACATTCAGTACTTC.

The chain recombines TRBV15 with TRBJ2-6; 9 positions agree with TRBD2. Germline trimming cut 5 bases from V and 0 bases from J; bases unmatched to any gene: 5. Germline V gives CDR1 LNHNV, CDR2 YYDKDF (reference sequence). The CDR3 has 17 residues. The CDR3 region has the DNA TGTGCCACCAGCTTGAGTAGCGGGAGCTCTGGGGCCAACGTCCTGACTTTC. Translating gives CATSLSSGSSGANVLTF.

The rearrangement links TRBV28 to TRBJ2-2; 7 bases fit TRBD1. V shed 5 bases, J shed 6 bases, and the junction held 9 bases outside the gene matches. This CDR3 region has 15 residues. The V gene's germline CDR1 is MDHEN and CDR2 SYDVKM. CDR3 sequence reads: CASSARQGRAGELFF. Here the CDR3 DNA reads TGTGCCAGCAGTGCCAGACAGGGAAGGGCCGGGGAGCTGTTTTTT.

The chain recombines TRBV10-3 with TRBJ1-2; D gene ambiguous. This CDR3 region has 14 residues. Germline-derived CDR1 and CDR2 are ENHRY and SYGVKD. V was shortened by 0 bases and J by 6 bases, with 11 bases between the two germline ends. The CDR3 bases are TGTGCCATCAGTGAGTCTGGGCCGGGAGATGGCTACACCTTC. Protein product: CAISESGPGDGYTF.